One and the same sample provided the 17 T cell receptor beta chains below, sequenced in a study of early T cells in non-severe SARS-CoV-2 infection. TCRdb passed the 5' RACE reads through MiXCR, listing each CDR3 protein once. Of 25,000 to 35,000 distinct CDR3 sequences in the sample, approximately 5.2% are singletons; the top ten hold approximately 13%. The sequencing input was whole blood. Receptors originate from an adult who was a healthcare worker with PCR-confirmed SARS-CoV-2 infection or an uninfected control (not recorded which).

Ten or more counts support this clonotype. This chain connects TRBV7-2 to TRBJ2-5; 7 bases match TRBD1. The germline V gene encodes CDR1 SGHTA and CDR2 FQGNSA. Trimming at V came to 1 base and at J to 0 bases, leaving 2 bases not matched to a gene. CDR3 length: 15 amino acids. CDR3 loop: CASSLDRGYQETQYF. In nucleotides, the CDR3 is TGTGCCAGCAGCTTAGACAGGGGTTACCAAGAGACCCAGTACTTC.

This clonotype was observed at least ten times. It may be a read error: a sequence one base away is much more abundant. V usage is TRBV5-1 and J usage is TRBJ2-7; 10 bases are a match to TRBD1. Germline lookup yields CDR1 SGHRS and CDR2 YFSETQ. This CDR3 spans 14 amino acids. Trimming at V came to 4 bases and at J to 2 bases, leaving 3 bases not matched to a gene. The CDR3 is CASSAGQGAYEQYF. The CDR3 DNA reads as TGCGCCAGCAGCGCAGGACAGGGGGCCTACGAGCAGTACTTC.

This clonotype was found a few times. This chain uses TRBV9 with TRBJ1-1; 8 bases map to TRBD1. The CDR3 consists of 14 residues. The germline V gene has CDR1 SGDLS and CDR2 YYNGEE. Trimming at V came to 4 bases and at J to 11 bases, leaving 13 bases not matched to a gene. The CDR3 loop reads CASSPGQARGWAFF. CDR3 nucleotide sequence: TGTGCCAGCAGCCCGGGACAGGCTCGAGGGTGGGCTTTCTTT.

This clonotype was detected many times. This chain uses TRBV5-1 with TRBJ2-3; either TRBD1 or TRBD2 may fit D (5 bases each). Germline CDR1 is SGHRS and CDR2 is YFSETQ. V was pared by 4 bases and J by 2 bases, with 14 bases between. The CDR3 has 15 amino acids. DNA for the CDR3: TGCGCCAGCAGCCGGGACGGAGATTACACAGATACGCAGTATTTT. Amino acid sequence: CASSRDGDYTDTQYF.

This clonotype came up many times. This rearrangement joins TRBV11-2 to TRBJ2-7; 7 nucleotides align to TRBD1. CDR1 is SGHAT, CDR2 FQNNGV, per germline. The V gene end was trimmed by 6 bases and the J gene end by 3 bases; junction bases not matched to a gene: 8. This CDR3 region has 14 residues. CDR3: CASRLQPGGYEQYF. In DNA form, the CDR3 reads TGTGCCAGCAGACTACAACCAGGGGGCTACGAGCAGTACTTC.

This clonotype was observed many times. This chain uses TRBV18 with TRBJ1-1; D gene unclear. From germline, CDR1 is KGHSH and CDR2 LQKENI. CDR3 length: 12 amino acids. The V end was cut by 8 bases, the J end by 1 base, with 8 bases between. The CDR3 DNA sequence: TGTGCCAGCAAATCACGGAACACTGAAGCTTTCTTT. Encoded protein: CASKSRNTEAFF. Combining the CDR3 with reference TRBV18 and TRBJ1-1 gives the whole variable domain NAGVMQNPRHLVRRRGQEARLRCSPMKGHSHVYWYRQLPEEGLKFMVYLQKENIIDESGMPKERFSAEFPKEGPSILRIQQVVRGDSAAYFCASKSRNTEAFFGQGTRLTVV.

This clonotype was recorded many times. In nucleotides, the CDR3 is TGTGCCAGCAGCCCGACCCCGGGAGACACTGAAGCTTTCTTT. It yields the protein CASSPTPGDTEAFF. This chain connects TRBV11-2 to TRBJ1-1; no definite D call. This CDR3 region has 14 residues. Germline V gene data show CDR1 as SGHAT and CDR2 as FQNNGV. The V gene lost 5 bases and the J gene lost 3 bases, with 13 bases spanning the gap.

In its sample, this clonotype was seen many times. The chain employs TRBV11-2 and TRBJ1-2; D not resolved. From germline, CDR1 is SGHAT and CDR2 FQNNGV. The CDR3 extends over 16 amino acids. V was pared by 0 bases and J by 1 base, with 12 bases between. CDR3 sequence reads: CASSLDQVGINYGYTF. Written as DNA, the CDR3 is TGTGCCAGCAGCTTAGATCAAGTGGGCATTAACTATGGCTACACCTTC.

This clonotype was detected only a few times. The CDR3 DNA reads TGTGCCAGCCGCCCGGCTAGCGGGGCGCCGGAGACCCAGTACTTC. As protein: CASRPASGAPETQYF. This rearrangement joins TRBV12-3 or TRBV12-4 to TRBJ2-5; TRBD2 matches 9 bases. V lost 8 bases and J lost 5; bases outside the gene matches: 12. The CDR3 has 15 residues.

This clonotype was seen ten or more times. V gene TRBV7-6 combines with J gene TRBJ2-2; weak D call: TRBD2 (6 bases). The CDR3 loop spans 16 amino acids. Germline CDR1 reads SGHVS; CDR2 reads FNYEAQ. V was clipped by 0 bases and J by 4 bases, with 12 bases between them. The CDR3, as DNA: TGTGCCAGCAGCTTAGCGACCGGGGGTAGCACCGGGGAGCTGTTTTTT. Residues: CASSLATGGSTGELFF.

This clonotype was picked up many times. DNA for the CDR3: TGTGCCTGGGGAGGGGCCGGGGGCAATCAGCCCCAGCATTTT. Translated, it gives CAWGGAGGNQPQHF. This rearrangement joins TRBV30 to TRBJ1-5; D might be TRBD1 (5 bases). This CDR3 contains 14 residues. CDR1 and CDR2 (germline): GTSNPN, SVGIG (reference sequence). V lost 5 bases and J lost 2, with 13 bases in between.

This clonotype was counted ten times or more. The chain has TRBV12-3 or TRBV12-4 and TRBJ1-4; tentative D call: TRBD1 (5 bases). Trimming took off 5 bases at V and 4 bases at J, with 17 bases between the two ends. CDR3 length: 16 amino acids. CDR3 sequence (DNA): TGTGCCAGCAGTCCCAATTCGGGACGGTTTAATGAAAAACTGTTTTTT. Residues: CASSPNSGRFNEKLFF.

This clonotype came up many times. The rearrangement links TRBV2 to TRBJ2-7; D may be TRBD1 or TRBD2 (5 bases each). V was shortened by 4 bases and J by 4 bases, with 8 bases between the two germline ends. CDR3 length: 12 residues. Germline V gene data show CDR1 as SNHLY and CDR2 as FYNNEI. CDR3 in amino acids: CASSGDGYEQYF. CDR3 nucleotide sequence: TGTGCCAGCAGTGGGGACGGATACGAGCAGTACTTC.

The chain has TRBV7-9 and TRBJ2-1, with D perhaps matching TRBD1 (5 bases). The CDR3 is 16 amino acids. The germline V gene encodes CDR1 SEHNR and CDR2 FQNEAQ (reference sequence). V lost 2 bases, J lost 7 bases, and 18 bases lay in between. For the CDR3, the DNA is TGTGCCAGCAGCTTAAGCCCTGGGCAGGGTTGGAATGAGCAGTTCTTC. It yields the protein CASSLSPGQGWNEQFF. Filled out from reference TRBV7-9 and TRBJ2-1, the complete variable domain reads DTGVSQNPRHKITKRGQNVTFRCDPISEHNRLYWYRQTLGQGPEFLTYFQNEAQLEKSRLLSDRFSAERPKGSFSTLEIQRTEQGDSAMYLCASSLSPGQGWNEQFFGPGTRLTVL.

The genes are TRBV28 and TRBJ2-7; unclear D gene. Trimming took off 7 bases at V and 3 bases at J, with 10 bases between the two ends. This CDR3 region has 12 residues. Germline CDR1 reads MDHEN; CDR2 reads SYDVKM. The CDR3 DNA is TGTGCCAGCAACATGTGGGGCTACGAGCAGTACTTC. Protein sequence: CASNMWGYEQYF.

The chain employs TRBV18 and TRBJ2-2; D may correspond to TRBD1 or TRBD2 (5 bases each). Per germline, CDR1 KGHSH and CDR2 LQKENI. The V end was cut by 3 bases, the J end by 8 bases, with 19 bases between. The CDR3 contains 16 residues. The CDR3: CASSPRSDGTPGELFF. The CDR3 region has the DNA TGTGCCAGCTCACCCCGATCCGACGGGACCCCGGGGGAGCTGTTTTTT.

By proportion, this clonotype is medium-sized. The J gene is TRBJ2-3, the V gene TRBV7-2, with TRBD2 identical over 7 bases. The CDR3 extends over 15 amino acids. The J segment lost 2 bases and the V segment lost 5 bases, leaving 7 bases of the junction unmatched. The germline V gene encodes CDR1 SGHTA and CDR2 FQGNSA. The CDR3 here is CASSSPTSSTDTQYF. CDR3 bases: TGTGCCAGCAGCAGCCCGACTAGCTCCACAGATACGCAGTATTTT.